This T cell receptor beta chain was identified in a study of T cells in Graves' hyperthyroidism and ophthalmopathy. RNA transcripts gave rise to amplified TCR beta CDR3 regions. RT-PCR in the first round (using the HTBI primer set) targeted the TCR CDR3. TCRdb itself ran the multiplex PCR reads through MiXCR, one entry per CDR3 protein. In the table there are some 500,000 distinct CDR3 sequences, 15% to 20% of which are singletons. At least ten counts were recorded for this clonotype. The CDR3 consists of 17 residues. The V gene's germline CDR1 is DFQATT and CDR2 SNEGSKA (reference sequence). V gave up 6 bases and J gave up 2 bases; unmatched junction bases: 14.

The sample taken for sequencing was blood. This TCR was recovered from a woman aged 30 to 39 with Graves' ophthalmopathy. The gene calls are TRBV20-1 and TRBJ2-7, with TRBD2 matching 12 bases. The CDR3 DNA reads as TGCAGTGCCTTGAACTCCGGGACTAGCGGGCGTACCTACGAGCAGTACTTC. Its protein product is CSALNSGTSGRTYEQYF.